This TCR beta chain is from a study of identical twins. TCRdb re-derived calls from the 5' RACE reads in MiXCR, one entry per CDR3 protein. The sample holds hundreds of thousands of distinct CDR3 sequences, 20% to 25% seen once. Germline values: CDR1 SGHVS, CDR2 FQNEAQ. This CDR3 spans 17 amino acids. V was clipped by 6 bases and J by 0 bases, with 19 bases between them. The same sample was also studied in work on yellow fever vaccine responses in identical twins.

This chain uses TRBV7-8 with TRBJ2-3; tentatively, D is TRBD1 (6 bases). The sequence was obtained from a woman younger than 35 in good health. Sequenced: CD4+ T cells sorted from blood. The CDR3 region is CASSSARVGASTDTQYF. CDR3 bases: TGTGCCAGCAGTTCCGCAAGGGTGGGGGCCAGCACAGATACGCAGTATTTT.